This TCR beta chain was identified in a study of blood T cell repertoires in COVID-19. Measured with immunoSEQ multiplex PCR; TCRdb has only the in-frame clones, and not every one. The profile shows 150,000 or so clones, about four fifths of them singletons. This TCR came from a human donor with acute or convalescent COVID-19. The donor label of this sample is uncertain. Material for sequencing was peripheral blood.

CDR3 amino acids: CASSRSPPQGWDDGYTF. The CDR3 DNA reads TGTGCCAGCAGTCGGTCGCCGCCCCAGGGGTGGGATGATGGCTACACCTTC. The V and J genes are TRBV27 and TRBJ1-2; tentative D call: TRBD1 (6 bases). This CDR3 contains 17 residues. Germline CDR1 and CDR2: MNHEY and SMNVEV (reference sequence). V was pared by 5 bases and J by 6 bases, with 25 bases between.